The clone carrying this T cell receptor beta chain was found once. What it binds is unknown. The data were taken from a study of cytomegalovirus exposure and HLA in healthy donors. The study's findings and limits: As a later analysis revealed, the rate of TCR association differed by HLA locus, with DRB1 most and HLA-C fewest. An observed cluster of highly shared sequence variants was recorded as a likely sequencing artifact.

PCR was performed using 60 Vbeta and 13 Jbeta primers. TCRdb keeps only in-frame clones here, not all; method: immunoSEQ multiplex PCR. The repertoire has about 200,000 clones, 83% of them found once; the top ten carry 1.4%. The sequence came from a girl aged 10 to 17 in good health and CMV-seronegative. Specimen: PBMCs.

CDR3 DNA sequence: TGTGCCAGCAGCTCGCTGGGAGTCAGAGGAAACACCATATATTTT. It is translated as CASSSLGVRGNTIYF. V is TRBV7-9 and J is TRBJ1-3; D is ambiguous. There are 15 residues in the CDR3. Trimming removed 4 bases at V and 4 bases at J, with 14 bases between. The germline V gene encodes CDR1 SEHNR and CDR2 FQNEAQ (reference sequence).